This paragraph reports one TCR beta chain. This sample is part of a study of blood T cell repertoires in COVID-19. Across the whole study: Samples taken during acute and convalescent COVID-19 were collected in the United States, Italy and Spain. T cells, B-cell-depleted T cells, or PBMCs supplied cDNA or gDNA.

As handled by the study authors: Cell counts per sample came from amplifying reference gene primers. The repertoire was sequenced with immunoSEQ multiplex PCR; TCRdb's copy has only in-frame clones and lacks some. The D gene and trimming were derived from the DNA, and the V and J assignments and clone size from that table. The data hold around 250,000 clones, with approximately 79% observed a single time. V dropped 9 bases and J dropped 2; count of bases not matched to a gene: 10. Germline CDR1 and CDR2: SGHRS and YFSETQ. This CDR3 spans 15 amino acids. Researchers sorted participants into cohorts using their self-reported clinical history.

This sequence originates from a man aged 25 to 45 with acute COVID-19. Sequenced: PBMCs or T cells enriched from blood (not recorded which). The chain recombines TRBV5-1 with TRBJ2-2; the match to TRBD1 covers 7 bases. DNA of the CDR3: TGCGCCACCAAATCGGGACAGATAAACACCGGGGAGCTGTTTTTT. As protein: CATKSGQINTGELFF.